This T cell receptor (beta chain) was recovered during a study of T cells of healthy individuals (dated by TCRdb to 2016 to 2018). The germline ends are 17 bases apart after V is trimmed by 5 bases and J by 7 bases. The germline V gene gives CDR1 as SGHTA and CDR2 as FQGNSA. Taken from cysteine to phenylalanine, the CDR3 has 15 residues. The kept DNA is CDR3 alone, 45 bases in frame from the first base. This clonotype was seen at least ten times. The clone's antigen remains unknown. It has no much larger one-base neighbor in the sample; base qualities were not kept. The library was built by means of 5' RACE. The listed sequencing device is Illumina MiSeq. TCRdb trimmed public reads at Q25 via fastp, called clones via MiXCR and kept in-frame beta chains. One record per CDR3 amino acid sequence lists the most common genes and DNA. This sample has tens of thousands of distinct CDR3 sequences in its table, and approximately 5.4% of those were observed once. Together, the top ten hold roughly 7.6% of the sample.

The receptor comes from a female donor in good health. The chain employs TRBV7-2 and TRBJ1-4; too little of a D gene remains to name it. The CDR3 is CASSLNVGRSEKLFF. At the DNA level, the sequence is TGTGCCAGCAGCCTCAATGTGGGGAGGAGTGAAAAACTGTTTTTT.